What follows is one T cell receptor (beta chain) and its context. Germline V CDR1 and CDR2: WSHSY, SAAADI. This CDR3 region has 14 residues. The V end lost 8 bases, the J end lost 4 bases, and 15 bases lay between the germline ends. The data derive from a study of blood T cell repertoires in COVID-19. Study overall: Sites across the United States, Italy and Spain contributed samples from acute and convalescent COVID-19. Nucleic acid was either cDNA or gDNA, and it came from T cells, B-cell-depleted T cells, or PBMCs.

Original methodology: Amplified reference gene primers provided the basis for estimating nucleated cell counts. TCRdb's copy holds only in-frame clones and misses some; the assay was immunoSEQ multiplex PCR. The D gene and trimming were derived from the DNA, and the V and J assignments and clone size from that table. The sample carries roughly 80,000 clones, around 82% recorded once. The sequence was collected from a woman between 55 and 75 years old with acute or convalescent COVID-19. This sequence joins TRBV10-2 and TRBJ2-1, with D maybe TRBD2 (6 bases). Sequenced sample: peripheral blood. In nucleotides, the CDR3 is TGCGCCAGCGGGGGGACTTGGGGTTACAATGAGCAGTTCTTC. This sequence encodes CASGGTWGYNEQFF.